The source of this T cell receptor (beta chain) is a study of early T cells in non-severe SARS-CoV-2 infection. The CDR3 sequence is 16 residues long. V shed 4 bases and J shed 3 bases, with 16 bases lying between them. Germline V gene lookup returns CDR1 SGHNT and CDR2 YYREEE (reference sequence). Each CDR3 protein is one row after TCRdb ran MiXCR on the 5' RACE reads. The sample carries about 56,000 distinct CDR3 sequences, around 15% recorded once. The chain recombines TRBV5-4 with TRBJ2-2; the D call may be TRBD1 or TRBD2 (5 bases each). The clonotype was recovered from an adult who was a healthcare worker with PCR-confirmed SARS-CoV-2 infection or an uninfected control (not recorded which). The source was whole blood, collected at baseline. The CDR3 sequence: CASSRDSSGHTGELFF. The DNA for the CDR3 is TGTGCCAGCAGCCGCGACTCGTCGGGGCACACCGGGGAGCTGTTTTTT.